The 21 T cell receptor beta chains in this list originate from one sample, sequenced in a study of cytomegalovirus exposure and HLA in healthy donors. Libraries were prepared by immunoSEQ multiplex PCR; TCRdb keeps only in-frame clonotypes and omits some of them. The sample contains hundreds of thousands of clones, 75% to 90% of which appear only once. Sequencing was carried out using PBMCs. The receptors come from a woman between 18 and 29 years old in good health and CMV-seronegative.

The rearrangement uses TRBV28 and TRBJ1-2, with D possibly being TRBD1 (6 bases). CDR3 length equals 15 residues. Per the germline V gene, CDR1 is MDHEN and CDR2 is SYDVKM. Trimming stripped 5 bases from V and 5 bases from J, with 18 bases between. Written as DNA, the CDR3 is TGTGCCAGCAGTCCTTTAAACAGGGTCCCATATGGCTACACCTTC. This encodes CASSPLNRVPYGYTF.

This clone was counted only a few times. The rearrangement links TRBV30 to TRBJ2-7; tentative D call: TRBD1 (5 bases). V was cut by 3 bases and J by 5 bases, with 17 bases left in between. The germline CDR1 and CDR2 sequences are GTSNPN and SVGIG (reference sequence). The CDR3 is made up of 14 amino acids. CDR3 in DNA: TGTGCCTGGAGGGGCCTAGACAGACTCAACGAGCAGTACTTC. Protein product: CAWRGLDRLNEQYF.

This clone was observed a handful of times. The CDR3 protein is CASSQGTLRGLTEAFF. The CDR3 DNA reads as TGCGCCAGCAGCCAAGGTACCCTCCGGGGACTAACTGAAGCTTTCTTT. The rearrangement joins TRBV4-1 to TRBJ1-1; weak D call: TRBD1 (5 bases). There are 16 residues in the CDR3. CDR1 is MGHRA and CDR2 is YSYEKL in the germline V gene. The V and J ends lost 1 base and 5 bases respectively, with 17 bases between them.

The chain joins TRBV6-6 to TRBJ2-3; no reliable D call. The CDR3 loop spans 16 amino acids. V was pared by 5 bases and J by 0 bases, with 15 bases between. Looked up from germline, CDR1 is MNHNY and CDR2 is SVGAGI (reference sequence). CDR3 coding DNA: TGTGCCAGCAGTCCAGTTCCCACCCGAAGCACAGATACGCAGTATTTT. It is translated as CASSPVPTRSTDTQYF.

J is TRBJ1-2 and V is TRBV5-1; D unresolved. V shed 4 bases and J shed 1 base, with 14 bases lying between them. The germline V gene has CDR1 SGHRS and CDR2 YFSETQ. The CDR3 has 15 residues. The CDR3 here is CASSAFGGDNYGYTF. The CDR3 DNA reads as TGCGCCAGCAGCGCGTTTGGCGGGGATAACTATGGCTACACCTTC.

The rearrangement links TRBV5-1 to TRBJ2-1; possibly TRBD2 for D (6 bases). The CDR3 has 16 residues. The V and J ends lost 4 bases and 4 bases respectively, with 18 bases between them. Germline V gene sequence: CDR1 SGHRS, CDR2 YFSETQ. CDR3 nucleotides: TGCGCCAGCAGCCCATTAGCGGCGGGATCATACAATGAGCAGTTCTTC. Amino acid sequence: CASSPLAAGSYNEQFF.

This clone was picked up a small number of times. The rearrangement links TRBV27 to TRBJ1-2, with 11 nucleotides matching TRBD1. V trimming: 0 bases; J trimming: 11 bases; junction bases outside the gene matches: 5. CDR1 is MNHEY, CDR2 SMNVEV, per germline (reference sequence). The CDR3 is 14 residues long. This chain's CDR3 is CASSLSWTGGGYTF. CDR3 bases: TGTGCCAGCAGTTTATCCTGGACAGGGGGCGGATACACCTTC.

The chain is built from TRBV5-7 and TRBJ2-3; 9 positions match TRBD1. TRBV5-7 is labeled an ORF, and its function is uncertain. The V gene end was trimmed by 4 bases and the J gene end by 5 bases; junction bases not matched to a gene: 14. This CDR3 region has 17 residues. CDR3 sequence reads: CASSLPGWTGDVDTQYF. The CDR3, as DNA: TGTGCCAGCAGCCTTCCTGGGTGGACAGGGGACGTAGATACGCAGTATTTT.

The genes are TRBV4-1 and TRBJ2-1; D is unresolved. Germline V gives CDR1 MGHRA, CDR2 YSYEKL. Trimming cost V 1 base and J 2 bases, with 12 bases left between them. There are 16 residues in the CDR3. CDR3 sequence (DNA): TGCGCCAGCAGCCAAGCCCAAAGCGCAACCTACAATGAGCAGTTCTTC. This sequence encodes CASSQAQSATYNEQFF.

The chain uses TRBV5-4 and TRBJ2-1; maybe TRBD1 (6 bases). CDR3 size: 15 residues. Germline-derived CDR1 and CDR2 are SGHNT and YYREEE (reference sequence). Trimming took 1 base from V and 0 from J, leaving 8 bases between them. CDR3 sequence reads: CASSLMTGSYNEQFF. CDR3 DNA: TGTGCCAGCAGCTTGATGACAGGCTCCTACAATGAGCAGTTCTTC.

V gene TRBV28 combines with J gene TRBJ1-1, with 9 nucleotides matching TRBD1. The CDR3 length is 13 residues. CDR1 and CDR2 (germline): MDHEN, SYDVKM. V lost 5 bases to trimming and J lost 11 bases; unmatched junction nucleotides: 9. In DNA, the CDR3 is TGTGCCAGCAGTCGAGACGACAGGGGGTATGCTTTCTTT. This translates into CASSRDDRGYAFF.

The rearrangement joins TRBV2 to TRBJ2-2, with D possibly TRBD2 on 5 matching bases. The ends were cut back, 1 base at V and 7 bases at J, with 10 bases in the middle. Per germline, CDR1 SNHLY and CDR2 FYNNEI. The length of the CDR3 is 14 residues. The CDR3 reads CASSEVRGNGELFF. CDR3 nucleotide sequence: TGTGCCAGCAGTGAAGTTCGAGGGAACGGGGAGCTGTTTTTT.

The chain is built from TRBV28 and TRBJ2-2; D call uncertain. V was pared by 3 bases and J by 4 bases, with 6 bases between. CDR3 length: 13 amino acids. CDR1 is MDHEN and CDR2 is SYDVKM in the germline V gene. Here the CDR3 DNA reads TGTGCCAGCAGTTTGCCGGGCACCGGGGAGCTGTTTTTT. Amino acid sequence: CASSLPGTGELFF. The whole variable domain, remainder taken from reference TRBV28 and TRBJ2-2, is DVKVTQSSRYLVKRTGEKVFLECVQDMDHENMFWYRQDPGLGLRLIYFSYDVKMKEKGDIPEGYSVSREKKERFSLILESASTNQTSMYLCASSLPGTGELFFGEGSRLTVL.

The chain couples TRBV4-2 to TRBJ2-3; the D gene is possibly TRBD2 (6 bases). The CDR3 totals 18 residues. Germline V CDR1 and CDR2: LGHNA, YNFKEQ. The germline V and J ends were trimmed by 4 bases and 0 bases, with 20 bases remaining between them. CDR3 protein: CASSRTDYPSVSTDTQYF. CDR3 sequence (DNA): TGTGCCAGCAGCCGGACCGACTACCCTAGCGTCAGCACAGATACGCAGTATTTT.

This rearrangement joins TRBV4-2 to TRBJ2-2; 9 positions agree with TRBD2. V shed 4 bases, J shed 5 bases, and the junction held 5 bases outside the gene matches. Germline lookup yields CDR1 LGHNA and CDR2 YNFKEQ. The CDR3 sequence is 15 residues long. The CDR3 protein is CASSPIAGETGELFF. In nucleotides, the CDR3 is TGTGCCAGCAGCCCCATAGCGGGAGAAACCGGGGAGCTGTTTTTT.

The rearrangement links TRBV11-2 to TRBJ1-2; TRBD1 aligns across 7 bases. The length of the CDR3 is 15 residues. Trimming at V came to 5 bases and at J to 5 bases, leaving 11 bases not matched to a gene. Germline V gives CDR1 SGHAT, CDR2 FQNNGV. This CDR3 reads CASSPMTGTRYGYTF. Written as DNA, the CDR3 is TGTGCCAGCAGCCCAATGACAGGGACCCGTTATGGCTACACCTTC.

The chain employs TRBV18 and TRBJ2-7, with a tentative D call TRBD1 (6 bases). V was trimmed by 5 bases and J by 2 bases, leaving 13 bases between them. Germline CDR1 KGHSH, CDR2 LQKENI. CDR3 size: 14 residues. The chain's CDR3 is CASSGQGLAYEQYF. CDR3 sequence (DNA): TGTGCCAGCTCAGGCCAGGGGCTAGCCTACGAGCAGTACTTC.

V and J are TRBV1 and TRBJ1-4. TRBV1 is classified as a pseudogene. The CDR3 is 16 residues long. This CDR3 is CTSSRTSGGGKWKLFF. CDR3 DNA sequence: TGCACCAGCAGCCGGACATCCGGTGGGGGGAAGTGGAAACTGTTTTTT.

This clone has ten or more counts. The rearrangement uses TRBV28 and TRBJ2-7, with 9 bases lining up with TRBD2. The CDR3 is 15 amino acids. The V gene's germline CDR1 is MDHEN and CDR2 SYDVKM. V shed 5 bases and J 2 bases; nucleotides not matched to a gene: 7. The chain's CDR3 is CASSQGLAVTYEQYF. The CDR3 DNA reads as TGTGCCAGCAGTCAGGGACTAGCCGTAACCTACGAGCAGTACTTC. Full variable domain (remainder filled in from reference TRBV28 and TRBJ2-7): DVKVTQSSRYLVKRTGEKVFLECVQDMDHENMFWYRQDPGLGLRLIYFSYDVKMKEKGDIPEGYSVSREKKERFSLILESASTNQTSMYLCASSQGLAVTYEQYFGPGTRLTVT.

The V and J genes are TRBV4-1 and TRBJ1-1; D gene unclear. Trimming took 0 bases from V and 1 from J, leaving 9 bases between them. The CDR3 spans 15 residues. Germline-derived CDR1 and CDR2 are MGHRA and YSYEKL. The CDR3 is CASSQDQLSNTEAFF. CDR3 coding DNA: TGCGCCAGCAGCCAAGATCAGTTGTCGAACACTGAAGCTTTCTTT.

The CDR3, as DNA: TGTGCCAGCAGGACTAGCGGGAGTGAGTATGAGCAGTTCTTC. Translated, it gives CASRTSGSEYEQFF. The chain carries TRBV28 and TRBJ2-1, with 12 bases fitting TRBD2. This CDR3 has 14 residues. The V and J ends lost 6 bases and 8 bases, in that order; junction bases with no gene match: 5. In germline, CDR1 is MDHEN, CDR2 SYDVKM. The full variable domain, with the rest looked up from reference TRBV28 and TRBJ2-1, is DVKVTQSSRYLVKRTGEKVFLECVQDMDHENMFWYRQDPGLGLRLIYFSYDVKMKEKGDIPEGYSVSREKKERFSLILESASTNQTSMYLCASRTSGSEYEQFFGPGTRLTVL.